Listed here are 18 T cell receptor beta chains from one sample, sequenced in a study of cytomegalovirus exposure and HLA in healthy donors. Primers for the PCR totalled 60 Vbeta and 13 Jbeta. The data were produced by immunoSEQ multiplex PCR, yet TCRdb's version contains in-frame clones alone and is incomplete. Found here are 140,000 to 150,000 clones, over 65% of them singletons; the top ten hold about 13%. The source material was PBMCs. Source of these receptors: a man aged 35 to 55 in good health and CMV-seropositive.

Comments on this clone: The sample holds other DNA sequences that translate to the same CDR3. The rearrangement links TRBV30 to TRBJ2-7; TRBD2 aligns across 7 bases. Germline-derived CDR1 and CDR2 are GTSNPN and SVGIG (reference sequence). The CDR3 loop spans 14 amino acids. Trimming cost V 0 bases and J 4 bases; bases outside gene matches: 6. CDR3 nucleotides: TGTGCCTGGAGTGTAGGCGGGAGTGCTTACGAGCAGTACTTC. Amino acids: CAWSVGGSAYEQYF.

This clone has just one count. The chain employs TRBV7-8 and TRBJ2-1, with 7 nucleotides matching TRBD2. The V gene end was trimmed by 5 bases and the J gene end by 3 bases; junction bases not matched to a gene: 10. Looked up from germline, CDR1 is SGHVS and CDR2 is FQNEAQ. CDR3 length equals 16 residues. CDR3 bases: TGTGCCAGCAGCCCTAAATGGCTAGCGGACTACAATGAGCAGTTCTTC. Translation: CASSPKWLADYNEQFF.

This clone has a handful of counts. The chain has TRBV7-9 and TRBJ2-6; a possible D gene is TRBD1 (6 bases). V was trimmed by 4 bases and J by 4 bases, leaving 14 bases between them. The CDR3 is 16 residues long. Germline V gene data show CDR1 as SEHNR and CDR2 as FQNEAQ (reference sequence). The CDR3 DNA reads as TGTGCCAGCAGCTCCACTACAGGGTTCGGGGCCAACGTCCTGACTTTC. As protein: CASSSTTGFGANVLTF.

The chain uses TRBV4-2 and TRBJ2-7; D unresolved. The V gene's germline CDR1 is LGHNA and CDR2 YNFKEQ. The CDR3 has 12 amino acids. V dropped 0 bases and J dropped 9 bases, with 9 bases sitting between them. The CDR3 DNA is TGTGCCAGCAGCCAAGATAGGCTAGGGCAGTACTTC. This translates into CASSQDRLGQYF.

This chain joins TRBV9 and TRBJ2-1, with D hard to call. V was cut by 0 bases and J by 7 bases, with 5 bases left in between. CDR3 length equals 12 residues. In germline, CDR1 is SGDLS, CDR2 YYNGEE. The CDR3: CASSVDPNEQFF. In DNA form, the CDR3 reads TGTGCCAGCAGCGTAGATCCAAATGAGCAGTTCTTC. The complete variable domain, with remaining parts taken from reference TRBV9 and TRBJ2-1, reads DSGVTQTPKHLITATGQRVTLRCSPRSGDLSVYWYQQSLDQGLQFLIQYYNGEERAKGNILERFSAQQFPDLHSELNLSSLELGDSALYFCASSVDPNEQFFGPGTRLTVL.

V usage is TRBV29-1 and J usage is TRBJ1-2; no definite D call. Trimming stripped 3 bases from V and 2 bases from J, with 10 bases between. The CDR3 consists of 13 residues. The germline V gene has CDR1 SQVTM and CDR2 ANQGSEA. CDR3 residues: CSVEEGRNYGYTF. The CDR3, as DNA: TGCAGCGTTGAGGAGGGAAGGAACTATGGCTACACCTTC. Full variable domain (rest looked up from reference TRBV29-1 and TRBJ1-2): SAVISQKPSRDICQRGTSLTIQCQVDSQVTMMFWYRQQPGQSLTLIATANQGSEATYESGFVIDKFPISRPNLTFSTLTVSNMSPEDSSIYLCSVEEGRNYGYTFGSGTRLTVV.

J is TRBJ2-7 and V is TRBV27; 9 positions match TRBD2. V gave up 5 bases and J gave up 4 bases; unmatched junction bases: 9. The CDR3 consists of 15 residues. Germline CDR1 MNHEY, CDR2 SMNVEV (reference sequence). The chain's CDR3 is CASSPFPSGNYEQYF. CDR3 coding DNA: TGTGCCAGCAGTCCGTTCCCTAGCGGGAATTACGAGCAGTACTTC.

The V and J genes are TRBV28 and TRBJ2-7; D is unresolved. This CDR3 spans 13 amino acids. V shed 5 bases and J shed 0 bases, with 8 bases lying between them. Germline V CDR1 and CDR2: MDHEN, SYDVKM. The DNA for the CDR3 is TGTGCCAGCAGTCAGTGCCCCTCCTACGAGCAGTACTTC. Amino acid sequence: CASSQCPSYEQYF.

The CDR3 nucleotides read TGTGCCAGCAGTGATACCGGGAGCTCCTACAATGAGCAGTTCTTC. The encoded protein is CASSDTGSSYNEQFF. This chain connects TRBV2 to TRBJ2-1; weak D call: TRBD2 (6 bases). Trimming removed 3 bases from V and 0 bases from J, with 9 bases in between. The CDR3 extends over 15 amino acids. CDR1 is SNHLY and CDR2 is FYNNEI in the germline V gene. The full variable domain, rest sourced from reference TRBV2 and TRBJ2-1, is EPEVTQTPSHQVTQMGQEVILRCVPISNHLYFYWYRQILGQKVEFLVSFYNNEISEKSEIFDDQFSVERPDGSNFTLKIRSTKLEDSAMYFCASSDTGSSYNEQFFGPGTRLTVL.

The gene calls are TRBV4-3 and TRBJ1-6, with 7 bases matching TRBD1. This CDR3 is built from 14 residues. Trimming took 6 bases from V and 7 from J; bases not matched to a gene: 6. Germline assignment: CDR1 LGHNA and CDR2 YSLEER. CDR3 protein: CASSRNRGNSPLHF. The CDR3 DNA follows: TGCGCCAGCAGTCGTAACAGGGGCAATTCACCCCTCCACTTT.

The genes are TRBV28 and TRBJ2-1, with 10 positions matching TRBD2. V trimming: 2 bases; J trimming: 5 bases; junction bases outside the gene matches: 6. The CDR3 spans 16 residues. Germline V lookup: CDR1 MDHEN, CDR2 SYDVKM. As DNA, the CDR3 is TGTGCCAGCAGTTTACGGAGGACTAGCGGTCACAATGAGCAGTTCTTC. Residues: CASSLRRTSGHNEQFF.

In nucleotides, the CDR3 is TGTGCCAGCAGTTTAGAGGCTGGAAACACCATATATTTT. Its protein is CASSLEAGNTIYF. The chain carries TRBV28 and TRBJ1-3; D not resolved. V lost 2 bases, J lost 2 bases, and 4 bases lay in between. The CDR3 contains 13 residues. Germline V gives CDR1 MDHEN, CDR2 SYDVKM.

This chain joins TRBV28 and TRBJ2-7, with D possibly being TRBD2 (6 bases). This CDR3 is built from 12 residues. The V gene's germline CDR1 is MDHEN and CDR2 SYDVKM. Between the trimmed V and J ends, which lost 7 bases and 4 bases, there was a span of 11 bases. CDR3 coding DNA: TGTGCCAGCAAAGCAGGGACTTACGAGCAGTACTTC. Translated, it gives CASKAGTYEQYF.

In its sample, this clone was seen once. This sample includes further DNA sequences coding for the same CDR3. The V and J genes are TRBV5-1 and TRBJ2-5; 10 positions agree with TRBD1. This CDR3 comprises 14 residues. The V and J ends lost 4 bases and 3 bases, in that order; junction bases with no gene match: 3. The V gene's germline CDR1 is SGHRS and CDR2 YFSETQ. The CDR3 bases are TGCGCCAGCAGCCTCGGGACAGGGGAAGAGACCCAGTACTTC. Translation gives CASSLGTGEETQYF.

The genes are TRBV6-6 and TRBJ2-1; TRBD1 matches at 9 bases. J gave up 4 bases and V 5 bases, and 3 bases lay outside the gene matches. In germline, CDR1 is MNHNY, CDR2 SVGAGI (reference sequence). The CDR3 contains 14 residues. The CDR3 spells CASSPGQGYNEQFF. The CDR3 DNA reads TGTGCCAGCAGTCCGGGACAGGGATACAATGAGCAGTTCTTC.

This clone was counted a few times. The CDR3 region is CASSVDRGPGSGYTF. Written as DNA, the CDR3 is TGTGCCAGCAGCGTAGACAGGGGGCCAGGGAGTGGCTACACCTTC. This chain connects TRBV9 to TRBJ1-2; the match to TRBD1 covers 9 bases. V gave up 0 bases and J gave up 7 bases; unmatched junction bases: 7. The germline V gene has CDR1 SGDLS and CDR2 YYNGEE. CDR3 length: 15 amino acids.

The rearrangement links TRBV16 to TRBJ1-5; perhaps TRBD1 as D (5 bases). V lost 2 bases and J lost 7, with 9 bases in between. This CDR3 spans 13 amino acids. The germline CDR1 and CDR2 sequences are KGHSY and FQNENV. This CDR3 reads CASSQLSGQPQHF. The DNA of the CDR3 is TGTGCCAGCAGCCAACTTTCAGGGCAGCCCCAGCATTTT. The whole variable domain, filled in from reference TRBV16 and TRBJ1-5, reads GEEVAQTPKHLVRGEGQKAKLYCAPIKGHSYVFWYQQVLKNEFKFLISFQNENVFDETGMPKERFSAKCLPNSPCSLEIQATKLEDSAVYFCASSQLSGQPQHFGDGTRLSIL.

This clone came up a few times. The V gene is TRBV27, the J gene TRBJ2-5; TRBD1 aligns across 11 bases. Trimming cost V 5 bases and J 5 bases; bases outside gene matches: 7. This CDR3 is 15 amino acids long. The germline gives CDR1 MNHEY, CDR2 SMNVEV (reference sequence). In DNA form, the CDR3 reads TGTGCCAGCAGTACCGGGACAGGGGGTGCGGAGACCCAGTACTTC. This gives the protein CASSTGTGGAETQYF.